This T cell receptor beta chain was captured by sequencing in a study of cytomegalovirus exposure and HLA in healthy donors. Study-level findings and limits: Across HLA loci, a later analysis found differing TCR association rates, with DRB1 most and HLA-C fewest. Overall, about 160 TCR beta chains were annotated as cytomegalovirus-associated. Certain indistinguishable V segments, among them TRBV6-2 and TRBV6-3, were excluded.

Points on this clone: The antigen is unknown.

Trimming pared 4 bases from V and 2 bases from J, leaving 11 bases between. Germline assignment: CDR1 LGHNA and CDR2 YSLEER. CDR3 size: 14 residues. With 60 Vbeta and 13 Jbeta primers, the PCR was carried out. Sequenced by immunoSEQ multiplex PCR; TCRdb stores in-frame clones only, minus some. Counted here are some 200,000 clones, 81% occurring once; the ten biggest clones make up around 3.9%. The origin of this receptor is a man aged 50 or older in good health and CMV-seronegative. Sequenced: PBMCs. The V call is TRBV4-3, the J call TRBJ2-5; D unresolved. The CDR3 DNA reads TGCGCCAGCAGCCTGGAGAGGAGTCAAGAGACCCAGTACTTC. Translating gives CASSLERSQETQYF.